This T cell receptor beta chain was found in a study of lymphopenia after photon versus proton radiotherapy. Study-level findings and limits: In patients who died, overall survival fell as post-nadir TCR diversity dropped more. After lymphocyte nadir, photon-treated repertoires showed oligoclonal expansion, especially CD8+ Temra. Photon-treated patients lost naive T cells and TCR diversity; proton-treated stayed stable.

The table lists this clone with a count of one. Its antigen is as yet unknown. Data came from immunoSEQ multiplex PCR; TCRdb stores just in-frame clones and leaves some out. The sample includes 50,000 to 60,000 clones, 92% seen only once; the top ten take more than 15%. The sequence was collected from a woman aged 40 to 50 with cholangiocarcinoma. Sequences were derived from peripheral blood, sampled from a patient treated with photon-based radiotherapy.

The CDR3 nucleotides are TGTGCCAGCAGTGAAAGGGGGACAGCAAACTACAATGAGCAGTTCTTC. Encoded protein: CASSERGTANYNEQFF. This chain connects TRBV2 to TRBJ2-1, with 7 positions matching TRBD1. After removal of 2 bases from V and 3 bases from J, the junction contained 7 bases not matched to a gene. CDR3 length: 16 residues. Looked up from germline, CDR1 is SNHLY and CDR2 is FYNNEI.